The source of this T cell receptor (beta chain) is a study of CD8 T cells in ankylosing spondylitis. This clonotype was detected many times. Per germline, CDR1 MNHNS and CDR2 SASEGT. CDR3 length equals 14 residues. Trimming left V 6 bases short and J 2 bases short, with 10 bases between. TCRdb fed the 5' RACE reads into MiXCR, producing one record per CDR3 protein. The table has about 130,000 distinct CDR3 sequences, 7% seen once. The rearrangement uses TRBV6-1 and TRBJ2-2; the D is unclear. The origin of this receptor is a male donor with ankylosing spondylitis or in good health (not recorded which). The sequenced sample was blood, either unsorted or a sorted T cell fraction (not recorded which). Here the CDR3 DNA reads TGTGCCAGCAGGATCGACCCAAACACCGGGGAGCTGTTTTTT. It encodes CASRIDPNTGELFF.